A single sample is the source of the 7 T cell receptor beta chains below, sequenced in a study of T cell responses to AZD1222 COVID-19 vaccine. Method: immunoSEQ multiplex PCR; TCRdb's copy keeps in-frame clones and lacks some. The sample holds about 190,000 clones, about nine tenths seen once. Material: peripheral blood, obtained on day 0 of AZD1222 vaccination. Source of these receptors: an adult in good health.

The chain joins TRBV15 to TRBJ2-1, with D tentatively TRBD2 (6 bases). Germline CDR1 LNHNV, CDR2 YYDKDF (reference sequence). The CDR3 length is 15 residues. Trimming pared 5 bases from V and 3 bases from J, leaving 14 bases between. The CDR3 DNA is TGTGCCACCAGCCCTGGCGGGGCCGGCTACAATGAGCAGTTCTTC. It yields the protein CATSPGGAGYNEQFF.

The V call is TRBV5-6, the J call TRBJ1-3; the D gene is possibly TRBD1 (5 bases). The CDR3 sequence is 15 residues long. Trimming shortened V by 5 bases and J by 0 bases, and 12 bases separated the two germline ends. The germline gives CDR1 SGHDT, CDR2 YYEEEE. In DNA form, the CDR3 reads TGTGCCAGCAGATGGTGGGGCAGCTCTGGAAACACCATATATTTT. Its protein product is CASRWWGSSGNTIYF.

The CDR3: CASSLGTSSYEQYF. For the CDR3, the DNA is TGTGCCAGCAGCTTGGGGACTAGCTCCTACGAGCAGTACTTC. The V gene is TRBV5-8, the J gene TRBJ2-7; 7 nucleotides align to TRBD2. With V trimmed by 0 bases and J by 0 bases, 0 bases remained unmatched. The V gene's germline CDR1 is SGHTS and CDR2 YDEGEE. The CDR3 spans 14 residues.

V and J are TRBV7-9 and TRBJ1-5; no reliable D call. V dropped 0 bases and J dropped 3 bases, with 9 bases sitting between them. The V gene's germline CDR1 is SEHNR and CDR2 FQNEAQ (reference sequence). The CDR3 has 15 amino acids. For the CDR3, the DNA is TGTGCCAGCAGCTTAGCAGGTCAGAACAATCAGCCCCAGCATTTT. Translated: CASSLAGQNNQPQHF. Complete variable domain (other parts from reference TRBV7-9 and TRBJ1-5): DTGVSQNPRHKITKRGQNVTFRCDPISEHNRLYWYRQTLGQGPEFLTYFQNEAQLEKSRLLSDRFSAERPKGSFSTLEIQRTEQGDSAMYLCASSLAGQNNQPQHFGDGTRLSIL.

The chain combines TRBV6-6 with TRBJ2-1; 12 nucleotides align to TRBD2. There are 17 residues in the CDR3. Germline CDR1 reads MNHNY; CDR2 reads SVGAGI (reference sequence). V shed 5 bases and J 3 bases; nucleotides not matched to a gene: 8. This chain's CDR3 is CASSQTSGRGFYNEQFF. The CDR3 nucleotides read TGTGCCAGCAGTCAGACTAGCGGGAGAGGTTTCTACAATGAGCAGTTCTTC.

The chain has TRBV5-1 and TRBJ2-7; D call uncertain. CDR3 length: 12 residues. Germline loops: CDR1 SGHRS, CDR2 YFSETQ. V lost 3 bases and J 5 bases, leaving 9 bases between the germline ends. The CDR3 reads CASSSTVDEQYF. DNA of the CDR3: TGCGCCAGCAGCTCAACAGTGGACGAGCAGTACTTC.

The chain recombines TRBV27 with TRBJ2-7, with D perhaps TRBD2 (5 bases). The CDR3 has 14 residues. Trimming removed 7 bases at V and 2 bases at J, with 15 bases between. CDR1 is MNHEY, CDR2 SMNVEV, per germline (reference sequence). Written as DNA, the CDR3 is TGTGCCAGCACCCCACGGCTCGGGGCCTACGAGCAGTACTTC. This encodes CASTPRLGAYEQYF.